The 24 T cell receptor beta chains below were found in one sample sequenced in a study of T cell responses to AZD1222 COVID-19 vaccine (dated by TCRdb to about 2021). Libraries were built with the immunoSEQ multiplex PCR assay. TCRdb limited this immuneACCESS table to in-frame rearrangements with V and J called. A share of clones is missing; checked studies link under half to unresolved V genes, and the rest is unexplained. In this sample the table shows 140,000 to 150,000 clones, around 84% of which occur a single time. Roughly 5.1% of the sample comes from the top ten. Per the publication, the time point label means: about 28 days (+/-7) after the second vaccine dose. Source: peripheral blood, taken 28 days after the second AZD1222 dose. The receptors stem from an adult who received the AZD1222 COVID-19 vaccine.

CDR3 DNA: TGTGCCAGCAGTCTAGTTTTAATCTCCGGGGCCAACGTCCTGACTTTC. Protein sequence: CASSLVLISGANVLTF. The chain uses TRBV27 and TRBJ2-6, with unresolved D. Trimming shortened V by 5 bases and J by 4 bases, and 15 bases separated the two germline ends. The germline V gene has CDR1 MNHEY and CDR2 SMNVEV (reference sequence). CDR3 length equals 16 residues.

In this sample, this clone turned up once. The rearrangement uses TRBV3-1 (or the pseudogene TRBV3-2) and TRBJ1-1; D might be TRBD1 (6 bases). The CDR3 is 15 residues long. V was trimmed by 4 bases and J by 4 bases, leaving 16 bases between them. Germline V CDR1 and CDR2: LGHDT, YNNKEL (reference sequence). The CDR3 region has the DNA TGTGCCAGCAGCCCCCATGGGGGGGGGCCCACTGAAGCTTTCTTT. Protein: CASSPHGGGPTEAFF.

The chain recombines TRBV9 with TRBJ2-7, with TRBD1 identical over 8 bases. This CDR3 spans 17 amino acids. CDR1 is SGDLS, CDR2 YYNGEE, per germline. Germline trimming cut 0 bases from V and 2 bases from J; bases unmatched to any gene: 10. CDR3 sequence (DNA): TGTGCCAGCAGCGTAGGAGACAGGGGTATAGGCACCTACGAGCAGTACTTC. Translation gives CASSVGDRGIGTYEQYF.

The gene calls are TRBV3-1 (or the pseudogene TRBV3-2) and TRBJ2-7; D is perhaps TRBD2 (5 bases). V shed 6 bases and J shed 1 base, with 19 bases lying between them. The length of the CDR3 is 16 residues. Per germline, CDR1 LGHDT and CDR2 YNNKEL (reference sequence). Written as DNA, the CDR3 is TGTGCCAGCAGTCCTCGTCCGGGATCCCAATCCTACGAGCAGTACTTC. Protein: CASSPRPGSQSYEQYF.

The V gene is TRBV6-4, the J gene TRBJ2-2, with a tentative D call TRBD2 (5 bases). This CDR3 has 16 amino acids. Germline V CDR1 and CDR2: MRHNA, SNTAGT. V lost 0 bases and J lost 4, with 12 bases in between. The CDR3 loop reads CASSDSGGRITGELFF. The DNA for the CDR3 is TGTGCCAGCAGTGACTCCGGCGGGCGCATCACCGGGGAGCTGTTTTTT.

For this clone: At the DNA level, this CDR3 is encoded by other sequences in the same sample as well. V usage is TRBV5-1 and J usage is TRBJ1-2; tentative D call: TRBD1 (6 bases). From germline, CDR1 is SGHRS and CDR2 YFSETQ. Deletions cut 2 bases from V and 8 bases from J, with 10 bases between. The CDR3 is made up of 12 amino acids. This CDR3 is CASSLQGRGYTF. The DNA for the CDR3 is TGCGCCAGCAGCTTACAGGGACGGGGCTACACCTTC.

This sequence joins TRBV4-1 and TRBJ1-4; D unclear. The CDR3 length is 14 residues. CDR1 and CDR2 from the germline V gene are MGHRA and YSYEKL. The V end lost 4 bases, the J end lost 7 bases, and 13 bases lay between the germline ends. The CDR3 sequence is CASSRAIGTEKLFF. The CDR3 nucleotides are TGCGCCAGCAGCCGGGCCATAGGTACTGAAAAACTGTTTTTT.

DNA of the CDR3: TGCGCCAGCAGCTTCTCTGTGGATACGCAGTATTTT. This gives the protein CASSFSVDTQYF. The chain recombines TRBV5-1 with TRBJ2-3; D gene ambiguous. The germline V gene encodes CDR1 SGHRS and CDR2 YFSETQ. CDR3 length equals 12 residues. The V end was cut by 2 bases, the J end by 6 bases, with 7 bases between.

The chain has TRBV11-2 and TRBJ1-1, with 7 bases identical to TRBD1. From germline, CDR1 is SGHAT and CDR2 FQNNGV. V was clipped by 5 bases and J by 2 bases; unmatched bases: 11. This CDR3 contains 16 residues. The CDR3 protein is CASSKTGNVVNTEAFF. The DNA of the CDR3 is TGTGCCAGCAGCAAGACAGGGAATGTGGTCAACACTGAAGCTTTCTTT.

This clone occurred a few times. The chain links TRBV28 to TRBJ1-4; possible D gene TRBD1, 5 bases. The germline V gene has CDR1 MDHEN and CDR2 SYDVKM. This CDR3 is 14 amino acids long. V lost 6 bases and J lost 1, with 9 bases in between. The DNA for the CDR3 is TGTGCCAGCAGCCCCGGGGGAACTAATGAAAAACTGTTTTTT. Translated: CASSPGGTNEKLFF.

The chain carries TRBV27 and TRBJ2-4, with D perhaps assigned TRBD1 or TRBD2 (5 bases each). Germline V gene lookup returns CDR1 MNHEY and CDR2 SMNVEV (reference sequence). V lost 1 base, J lost 2 bases, and 9 bases lay in between. CDR3 length: 15 amino acids. CDR3 amino acids: CASSLYGASKNIQYF. CDR3 coding DNA: TGTGCCAGCAGTTTATACGGGGCGTCCAAAAACATTCAGTACTTC.

This clone was detected only once. The V and J genes are TRBV14 and TRBJ2-3; weak D call: TRBD2 (6 bases). In germline, CDR1 is SGHDN, CDR2 FVKESK. The V gene lost 3 bases and the J gene lost 5 bases, with 21 bases spanning the gap. The CDR3 is 17 residues long. This CDR3 is CASSQRRDSGNLDTQYF. In DNA form, the CDR3 reads TGTGCCAGCAGCCAGAGACGAGATAGCGGTAACCTAGATACGCAGTATTTT. Full variable domain (rest looked up from reference TRBV14 and TRBJ2-3): EAGVTQFPSHSVIEKGQTVTLRCDPISGHDNLYWYRRVMGKEIKFLLHFVKESKQDESGMPNNRFLAERTGGTYSTLKVQPAELEDSGVYFCASSQRRDSGNLDTQYFGPGTRLTVL.

This clone was counted a single time. The rearrangement links TRBV20-1 to TRBJ2-7, with D perhaps TRBD2 (5 bases). Germline V lookup: CDR1 DFQATT, CDR2 SNEGSKA (reference sequence). The CDR3 consists of 12 residues. Trimming took off 3 bases at V and 0 bases at J, with 6 bases between the two ends. CDR3 loop: CSASEGSYEQYF. The CDR3 bases are TGCAGTGCTAGTGAGGGCTCCTACGAGCAGTACTTC.

The chain joins TRBV19 to TRBJ2-5; 8 positions match TRBD1. The germline V gene encodes CDR1 LNHDA and CDR2 SQIVND (reference sequence). V was pared by 9 bases and J by 5 bases, with 14 bases of the junction left unmatched. This CDR3 is built from 15 residues. The CDR3 DNA reads TGTGCCAGCAGGCAACGGACAGGGCGCCCTGAGACCCAGTACTTC. This codes for CASRQRTGRPETQYF.

This chain uses TRBV14 with TRBJ2-7; D gene ambiguous. Germline-derived CDR1 and CDR2 are SGHDN and FVKESK. The CDR3 extends over 13 amino acids. Trimming took 0 bases from V and 2 from J, leaving 5 bases between them. This chain's CDR3 is CASSQDRAYEQYF. CDR3 in DNA: TGTGCCAGCAGCCAAGACCGGGCCTACGAGCAGTACTTC.

The J gene is TRBJ2-7, the V gene TRBV30; D is perhaps TRBD2 (6 bases). V was shortened by 4 bases and J by 3 bases, with 13 bases between the two germline ends. The germline gives CDR1 GTSNPN, CDR2 SVGIG (reference sequence). This CDR3 spans 13 amino acids. The CDR3 DNA reads TGTGCCTGGAAGGGTCGGGGGAGCTACGAGCAGTACTTC. Translation: CAWKGRGSYEQYF.

The rearrangement joins TRBV6-5 to TRBJ1-1; D is uncertain. The CDR3 runs 15 residues. V gave up 2 bases and J gave up 1 base, with 11 bases separating them. Germline V lookup: CDR1 MNHEY, CDR2 SVGAGI. In nucleotides, the CDR3 is TGTGCCAGCAGTTACCGCCGGCTTACGAACACTGAAGCTTTCTTT. Encoded protein: CASSYRRLTNTEAFF.

The rearrangement joins TRBV6-5 to TRBJ1-5, with D uncertain. This CDR3 spans 13 amino acids. Trimming stripped 6 bases from V and 0 bases from J, with 6 bases between. Per germline, CDR1 MNHEY and CDR2 SVGAGI. Here the CDR3 reads CASRRDSNQPQHF. CDR3 nucleotide sequence: TGTGCCAGCAGACGGGATAGCAATCAGCCCCAGCATTTT.

V is TRBV11-2 and J is TRBJ1-4; unclear D gene. The germline V and J ends were trimmed by 5 bases and 3 bases, with 10 bases remaining between them. Germline V CDR1 and CDR2: SGHAT, FQNNGV. The CDR3 runs to 14 residues. CDR3 amino acids: CASSRHLANEKLFF. The CDR3 DNA reads TGTGCCAGCAGCCGGCATCTGGCTAATGAAAAACTGTTTTTT.

In this sample, this clone turned up a few times. V usage is TRBV7-9 and J usage is TRBJ2-7, with D unresolved. The length of the CDR3 is 14 residues. The germline gives CDR1 SEHNR, CDR2 FQNEAQ (reference sequence). V was shortened by 8 bases and J by 3 bases, with 17 bases between the two germline ends. This chain's CDR3 is CASSLAFGYYEQYF. The CDR3 DNA follows: TGTGCCAGCTCCTTGGCCTTTGGCTACTACGAGCAGTACTTC.

There are a few counts of this clone. The chain couples TRBV7-9 to TRBJ1-1, with D unclear. The CDR3 is 13 amino acids. CDR1 is SEHNR, CDR2 FQNEAQ, per germline (reference sequence). V lost 4 bases to trimming and J lost 2 bases, with 8 bases between them. CDR3 in amino acids: CASSWGDNTEAFF. In DNA form, the CDR3 reads TGTGCCAGCAGCTGGGGAGATAACACTGAAGCTTTCTTT.

This chain links TRBV4-1 with TRBJ1-1; a weak D match, TRBD1 (5 bases). Germline values: CDR1 MGHRA, CDR2 YSYEKL. The CDR3 totals 13 residues. Trimming cost V 8 bases and J 4 bases, with 14 bases left between them. The CDR3 region is CASHRFGGTEAFF. CDR3 nucleotides: TGCGCCAGCCACCGTTTCGGGGGCACTGAAGCTTTCTTT.

This rearrangement joins TRBV19 to TRBJ2-1; TRBD2 matches at 7 bases. The CDR3 runs to 13 residues. The J segment lost 8 bases and the V segment lost 10 bases, leaving 11 bases of the junction unmatched. Germline CDR1 and CDR2: LNHDA and SQIVND (reference sequence). The DNA of the CDR3 is TGTGCCACCCCGGGACTAAGTATAGATGAGCAGTTCTTC. Translating it yields CATPGLSIDEQFF.

V usage is TRBV27 and J usage is TRBJ2-7, with TRBD2 matching 7 bases. Looked up from germline, CDR1 is MNHEY and CDR2 is SMNVEV (reference sequence). J gave up 7 bases and V 6 bases, and 18 bases lay outside the gene matches. This CDR3 comprises 16 residues. The CDR3 nucleotides are TGTGCCAGCAGCCCCCGACTAGCAGGGCTCCTGGGGGAGCAGTACTTC. It is translated as CASSPRLAGLLGEQYF.